These T cell receptor beta chains were read from a single sample in a study of blood T cell repertoires in COVID-19. Only in-frame clones appear in the TCRdb table, and some are missing; sequencing was by immunoSEQ multiplex PCR. The sample consists of about 230,000 clones, more than 65% of them appearing once. Specimen: peripheral blood. The receptors come from a middle-aged man who had recovered from COVID-19. CDR3s include the opening cysteine and the closing phenylalanine or tryptophan. D genes are given only for firm matches. Clone size is given for some rows only: seen once, a few or many times, or a class if the clone is expanded.

size: NA; D: NA; V: TRBV29-1; J: TRBJ1-3; DNA: TGCAGCGTTGAGGGCCCTGGAAACACCATATATTTT; CDR3: CSVEGPGNTIYF
size: NA; D: NA; V: TRBV2; J: TRBJ1-2; DNA: TGTGCCAGCAGTGATAGGACAAGGGGCTATGGCTACACCTTC; CDR3: CASSDRTRGYGYTF
size: NA; D: NA; V: TRBV6-6; J: TRBJ1-5; DNA: TGTGCCAGCAGCACTAATAGCAATCAGCCCCAGCATTTT; CDR3: CASSTNSNQPQHF
size: NA; D: TRBD1; V: TRBV2; J: TRBJ1-2; DNA: TGTGCCAGCAGTGAAGACAGGGGTGGCTACACCTTC; CDR3: CASSEDRGGYTF
size: NA; D: TRBD2; V: TRBV11-3; J: TRBJ2-1; DNA: TGTGCCAGCAGCAAGGCACTAGCGGGGGCCGACGCCTACAATGAGCAGTTCTTC; CDR3: CASSKALAGADAYNEQFF
size: NA; D: TRBD1; V: TRBV6-2/TRBV6-3; J: TRBJ2-3; DNA: TGTGCCAGCAGCCCATGGACAGGGACCGCAGATACGCAGTATTTT; CDR3: CASSPWTGTADTQYF
size: NA; D: NA; V: TRBV4-3; J: TRBJ1-6; DNA: TGCGCCAGCAGCCAAGATCGGTCTCGAGGGAATTCACCCCTCCACTTT; CDR3: CASSQDRSRGNSPLHF
size: NA; D: TRBD1; V: TRBV5-4; J: TRBJ1-6; DNA: TGTGCCAGCAGCTTGGAAGGGGGCAGTTCACCCCTCCACTTT; CDR3: CASSLEGGSSPLHF
size: NA; D: TRBD2; V: TRBV7-2; J: TRBJ2-5; DNA: TGTGCCAGCAGCATAAAGACTAGCCTGTGGGAGACCCAGTACTTC; CDR3: CASSIKTSLWETQYF
size: once; D: TRBD1; V: TRBV7-2; J: TRBJ2-3; DNA: TGTGCCAGCAGCACCCGACAGGGGGCAGGAGATACGCAGTATTTT; CDR3: CASSTRQGAGDTQYF
size: NA; D: NA; V: TRBV24-1; J: TRBJ2-5; DNA: TGTGCCACCAGTGAAGGCGGGGAGGAGACCCAGTACTTC; CDR3: CATSEGGEETQYF
size: NA; D: NA; V: TRBV29-1; J: TRBJ1-1; DNA: TGCAGCGCCGTGACAGGACCGAACACTGAAGCTTTCTTT; CDR3: CSAVTGPNTEAFF
size: few; D: NA; V: TRBV19; J: TRBJ1-1; DNA: TGTGCCAGTAGTGACAGGATGAACACTGAAGCTTTCTTT; CDR3: CASSDRMNTEAFF
size: NA; D: TRBD2; V: TRBV2; J: TRBJ2-1; DNA: TGTGCCAGCAGTGAAGGGTTGGGACTAGCGGGAAAGAATGAGCAGTTCTTC; CDR3: CASSEGLGLAGKNEQFF
size: once; D: NA; V: TRBV5-4; J: TRBJ1-2; DNA: TGTGCCACCCAAAGGGAGGTGAACTATGGCTACACCTTC; CDR3: CATQREVNYGYTF
size: once; D: NA; V: TRBV28; J: TRBJ1-4; DNA: TGTGCCAGCAGGTCGAGCGGGGCAACTAATGAAAAACTGTTTTTT; CDR3: CASRSSGATNEKLFF
size: NA; D: NA; V: TRBV18; J: TRBJ2-4; DNA: TGTGCCAGCTCATTCCAACAGGGTTCGCTAGCCAAAAACATTCAGTACTTC; CDR3: CASSFQQGSLAKNIQYF
size: NA; D: TRBD2; V: TRBV6-5; J: TRBJ2-7; DNA: TGTGCCAGCAGGCCTACGGGACTACCCGTTGAGCAGTACTTC; CDR3: CASRPTGLPVEQYF
size: NA; D: NA; V: TRBV27; J: TRBJ2-7; DNA: TGTGCCAGCAGTTTTCAGGGGGTTGCGGGGATAGCCTACGAGCAGTACTTC; CDR3: CASSFQGVAGIAYEQYF
size: NA; D: TRBD1; V: TRBV3-1/TRBV3-2; J: TRBJ2-2; DNA: TGTGCCAGCAGCCACGGGGACAGCAACACCGGGGAGCTGTTTTTT; CDR3: CASSHGDSNTGELFF
size: NA; D: TRBD2; V: TRBV6-2/TRBV6-3; J: TRBJ2-3; DNA: TGTGCCAGCAGTTACGACGGGGGGGCCGCAGATACGCAGTATTTT; CDR3: CASSYDGGAADTQYF
size: NA; D: NA; V: TRBV5-1; J: TRBJ2-1; DNA: TGCGCCAGCAGCTTGGAGGGGGTCGAGTACAATGAGCAGTTCTTC; CDR3: CASSLEGVEYNEQFF
size: NA; D: TRBD1; V: TRBV7-2; J: TRBJ1-1; DNA: TGTGCCAGCAGCTTAGCGCTACAGGGGGCTAGGGCTTTCTTT; CDR3: CASSLALQGARAFF
size: NA; D: TRBD1; V: TRBV19; J: TRBJ1-1; DNA: TGTGCCAGTAGTATCGACAGGGCAGGGACTGAAGCTTTCTTT; CDR3: CASSIDRAGTEAFF
size: NA; D: TRBD2; V: TRBV19; J: TRBJ2-3; DNA: TGTGCCAGTAGTATAGGAGCTAGCGGGGGGGCAGGAGATACGCAGTATTTT; CDR3: CASSIGASGGAGDTQYF
size: NA; D: NA; V: TRBV11-3; J: TRBJ2-7; DNA: TGTGCCAGCAGCCGACAGGCGGGCTCCTACGAGCAGTACTTC; CDR3: CASSRQAGSYEQYF
size: NA; D: TRBD1; V: TRBV29-1; J: TRBJ1-1; DNA: TGCAGCGCCCAGGGGGCTGGCACTGAAGCTTTCTTT; CDR3: CSAQGAGTEAFF
size: NA; D: TRBD1; V: TRBV5-1; J: TRBJ1-2; DNA: TGCGCCAGCGCTACTACAGGGGCCTATGGCTACACCTTC; CDR3: CASATTGAYGYTF
size: once; D: TRBD1; V: TRBV7-8; J: TRBJ1-6; DNA: TGTGCCAGCAGCTTATTAGGACAGGGCTCACCCCTCCACTTT; CDR3: CASSLLGQGSPLHF
size: NA; D: TRBD2; V: TRBV4-3; J: TRBJ2-3; DNA: TGCGCCAGCAGCCACCAACGCGGGGGATTGACAGATACGCAGTATTTT; CDR3: CASSHQRGGLTDTQYF
size: NA; D: TRBD2; V: TRBV5-6; J: TRBJ2-5; DNA: TGTGCCAGCAAATCGACTAGCGGGGGGCACCAGGGGGAGACCCAGTACTTC; CDR3: CASKSTSGGHQGETQYF
size: NA; D: NA; V: TRBV19; J: TRBJ2-1; DNA: TGTGCCAGTAGTCTACGACGAGGCGGGGCCCAGTTCTTC; CDR3: CASSLRRGGAQFF
size: NA; D: NA; V: TRBV7-9; J: TRBJ1-1; DNA: TGTGCCAGCAGCTTTGGAGGGCGGAACACTGAAGCTTTCTTT; CDR3: CASSFGGRNTEAFF
size: NA; D: TRBD1; V: TRBV5-6; J: TRBJ2-2; DNA: TGTGCCAGCAGCTTGTTAGGACAGGGGCCCGGGGAGCTGTTTTTT; CDR3: CASSLLGQGPGELFF
size: NA; D: TRBD2; V: TRBV29-1; J: TRBJ2-2; DNA: TGCAGCGTTGTAATAGCGGGAGCCACTTGGACCGGGGAGCTGTTTTTT; CDR3: CSVVIAGATWTGELFF
size: NA; D: TRBD1; V: TRBV5-1; J: TRBJ2-5; DNA: TGCGCCAGCAGCTTGGTCGCCGGACAGGGCGAGACCCAGTACTTC; CDR3: CASSLVAGQGETQYF
size: NA; D: NA; V: TRBV14; J: TRBJ2-2; DNA: TGTGCCAGCAGCCAAGTACCGCCAGGGCGGCGCACCGGGGAGCTGTTTTTT; CDR3: CASSQVPPGRRTGELFF
size: NA; D: TRBD1; V: TRBV7-8; J: TRBJ2-3; DNA: TGTGCCAGCAGCCTGGGACAGGGAAGCACAGATACGCAGTATTTT; CDR3: CASSLGQGSTDTQYF
size: NA; D: NA; V: TRBV3-1/TRBV3-2; J: TRBJ2-7; DNA: TGTGCCAGCAGCCAAGTGTCAGAACCAGCAAACGATACAGGGTACGTGGACGAGCAGTACTTC; CDR3: CASSQVSEPANDTGYVDEQYF
size: NA; D: TRBD2; V: TRBV19; J: TRBJ2-3; DNA: TGTGCCAGTAGTATACGGACTAGCGGTTCGAGGAATTTT; CDR3: CASSIRTSGSRNF
size: NA; D: NA; V: TRBV11-2; J: TRBJ2-3; DNA: TGTGCCAGCAGCTTAGTCTCAACTAGCACAGATACGCAGTATTTT; CDR3: CASSLVSTSTDTQYF
size: NA; D: TRBD2; V: TRBV10-3; J: TRBJ2-1; DNA: TGTGCCATCAGCCCTAGCGGGAGTGTTTCTCGGGAGCAGTTCTTC; CDR3: CAISPSGSVSREQFF
size: once; D: NA; V: TRBV29-1; J: TRBJ2-3; DNA: TGCAGCGTCACCGGGATCCGCACAGATACGCAGTATTTT; CDR3: CSVTGIRTDTQYF
size: NA; D: NA; V: TRBV15; J: TRBJ2-7; DNA: TGTGCCACCAGCAGATATCAGGGCTACGAGCAGTACTTC; CDR3: CATSRYQGYEQYF
size: NA; D: TRBD2; V: TRBV3-1/TRBV3-2; J: TRBJ2-1; DNA: TGTGCCAGCAGCCCCGGGGAGCGGGGGACGAATGAGCAGTTCTTC; CDR3: CASSPGERGTNEQFF
size: NA; D: TRBD2; V: TRBV6-5; J: TRBJ2-7; DNA: TGTGCCAGCAGTCCCCCAGGCGGGAGGCGCGAGCAGTACTTC; CDR3: CASSPPGGRREQYF
size: NA; D: TRBD1; V: TRBV6-2/TRBV6-3; J: TRBJ2-3; DNA: TGTGCCAGCAGTTACCGACAGGGAAGCACAGATACGCAGTATTTT; CDR3: CASSYRQGSTDTQYF
size: NA; D: NA; V: TRBV19; J: TRBJ2-6; DNA: TGTGCCAGTAGTACAGAGTCAGCTGGGGCCAACGTCCTGACTTTC; CDR3: CASSTESAGANVLTF
size: NA; D: TRBD1; V: TRBV19; J: TRBJ2-7; DNA: TGTGCCAGTAGTATTAGTCACGGACAGGGCTACGAGCAGTACTTC; CDR3: CASSISHGQGYEQYF
size: NA; D: NA; V: TRBV7-9; J: TRBJ1-2; DNA: TGTGCCAGCAGCTGGCAGGGACACGACTATGGCTACACCTTC; CDR3: CASSWQGHDYGYTF
size: once; D: NA; V: TRBV10-3; J: TRBJ2-7; DNA: TGTGCCATCAGTGAACAGGTGGGGGGAATCTACGAGCAGTACTTC; CDR3: CAISEQVGGIYEQYF
size: NA; D: TRBD2; V: TRBV4-3; J: TRBJ2-1; DNA: TGCGCCAGCAGCCAACCGGGACTAGCGGACAATGAGCAGTTCTTC; CDR3: CASSQPGLADNEQFF
size: NA; D: NA; V: TRBV5-1; J: TRBJ2-2; DNA: TGCGCCAGCTTCCAGGGATCCCGCACCGGGGAGCTGTTTTTT; CDR3: CASFQGSRTGELFF
size: NA; D: NA; V: TRBV7-2; J: TRBJ1-1; DNA: TGTGCCAGCAGCTTAGGGTTCTCGGGGGGGCCGGGGGCTTTCTTT; CDR3: CASSLGFSGGPGAFF